This T cell receptor beta chain came from a study of PD-1 blockade in classical Hodgkin lymphoma. Sequenced by immunoSEQ multiplex PCR; TCRdb stores in-frame clones only, minus some. The table has some 30,000 clones, 60% to 75% seen once. V was cut by 9 bases and J by 1 base, with 13 bases left in between. This CDR3 is 14 amino acids long. Following autologous stem cell transplantation, relapse occurred in every patient, and exposure to brentuximab vedotin varied. V usage is TRBV23-1 and J usage is TRBJ1-5; the D gene is possibly TRBD1 (6 bases). TRBV23-1 is marked as an open reading frame, function uncertain. The clonotype was recovered from a human donor with classical Hodgkin lymphoma. This specimen was peripheral blood mononuclear cells (PBMCs), taken before the second cycle of nivolumab. The CDR3 here is CARPEGVSNQPQHF. As DNA, the CDR3 is TGCGCCAGACCGGAGGGGGTCAGCAATCAGCCCCAGCATTTT.